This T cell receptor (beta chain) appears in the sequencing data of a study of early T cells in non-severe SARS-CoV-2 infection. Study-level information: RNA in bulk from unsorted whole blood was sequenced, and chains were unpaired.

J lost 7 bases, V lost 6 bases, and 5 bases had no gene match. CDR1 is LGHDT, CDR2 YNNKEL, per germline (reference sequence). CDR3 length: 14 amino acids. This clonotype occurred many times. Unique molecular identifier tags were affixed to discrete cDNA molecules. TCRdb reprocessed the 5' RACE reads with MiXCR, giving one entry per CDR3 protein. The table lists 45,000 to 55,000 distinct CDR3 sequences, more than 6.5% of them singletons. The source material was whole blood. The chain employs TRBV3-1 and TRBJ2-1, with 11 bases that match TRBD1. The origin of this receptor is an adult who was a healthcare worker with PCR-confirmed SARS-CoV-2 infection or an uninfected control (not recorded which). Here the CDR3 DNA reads TGTGCCAGCAGGGGACAGGGGGTAGGTAATGAGCAGTTCTTC. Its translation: CASRGQGVGNEQFF.